The clone carrying this T cell receptor (beta chain) was seen many times. The antigen is unknown. The data are from a study of CD8+CD57+ T cells in acquired aplastic anemia. At the level of the study: Yields of DNA that came from sorted CD4+ and CD8+ cells averaged roughly 3.3 ug. Read counts for CD4+ cells (from healthy donors) averaged about 10.8 million.

General study results and limits: The CD8+ Simpson's diversity of patients and controls was not significantly different. Approximately 28 CD8+ CDR3 sequences were shared between patients and controls.

The V gene lost 3 bases and the J gene lost 4 bases, with 10 bases spanning the gap. This CDR3 has 13 amino acids. Profiling that covered TCR beta VDJ and CDR3 relied on genomic DNA as its template. One entry per CDR3 protein, called by TCRdb with MiXCR from the reads. The sample consists of about 81,000 distinct CDR3 sequences, 40% to 50% of them appearing once. The receptor comes from a human donor in good health, serving as a control. The chain recombines TRBV12-3 or TRBV12-4 with TRBJ2-7; D ambiguous. Sequences were obtained from sorted CD4+, CD8+, or CD8+CD57+ T cells (not recorded which) from PBMCs. The CDR3 sequence is CASSFVLGYEQYF. As DNA, the CDR3 is TGTGCCAGCAGTTTTGTCCTGGGGTACGAGCAGTACTTC.